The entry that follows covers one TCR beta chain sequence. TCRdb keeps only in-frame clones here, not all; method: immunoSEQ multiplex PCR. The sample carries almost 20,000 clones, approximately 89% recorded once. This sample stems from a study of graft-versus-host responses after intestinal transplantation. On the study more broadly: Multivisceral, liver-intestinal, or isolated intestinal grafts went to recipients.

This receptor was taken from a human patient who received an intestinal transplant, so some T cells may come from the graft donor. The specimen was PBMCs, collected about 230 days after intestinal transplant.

CDR3 sequence (DNA): TGTGCCAGCTCACCGGAGGGGGGGGGCCAGCCCCAGCATTTT. Translation gives CASSPEGGGQPQHF. This chain connects TRBV18 to TRBJ1-5; weak D call: TRBD1 (6 bases). The CDR3 contains 14 residues. V lost 3 bases, J lost 7 bases, and 13 bases lay in between. The V gene's germline CDR1 is KGHSH and CDR2 LQKENI.